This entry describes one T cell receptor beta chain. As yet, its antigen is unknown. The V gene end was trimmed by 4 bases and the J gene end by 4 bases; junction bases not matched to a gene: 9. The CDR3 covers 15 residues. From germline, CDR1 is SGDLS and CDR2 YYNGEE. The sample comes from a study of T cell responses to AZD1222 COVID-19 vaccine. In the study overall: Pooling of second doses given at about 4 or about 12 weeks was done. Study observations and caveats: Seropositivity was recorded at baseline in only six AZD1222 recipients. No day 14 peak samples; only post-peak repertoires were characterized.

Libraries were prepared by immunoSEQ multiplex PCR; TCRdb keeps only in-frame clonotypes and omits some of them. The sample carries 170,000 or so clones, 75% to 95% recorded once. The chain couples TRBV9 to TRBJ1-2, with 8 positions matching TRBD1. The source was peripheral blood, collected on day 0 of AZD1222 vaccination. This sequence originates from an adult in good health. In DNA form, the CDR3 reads TGTGCCAGCAGCCCCGGGACAGGTTTTACCTATGGCTACACCTTC. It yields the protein CASSPGTGFTYGYTF.